The 8 T cell receptor beta chains below all came from one sample that was sequenced in a study of identical twins. TCRdb re-analysed the 5' RACE reads in MiXCR, keeping a single row per CDR3 protein. Of 300,000 or so distinct CDR3 sequences in the sample, roughly 9.7% were seen once. The sample was also reused in another study, on yellow fever vaccine responses in identical twins.

The specimen sequenced was CD8+ T cells sorted from blood. These receptors were collected from a woman between 18 and 29 years old in good health.

The genes are TRBV20-1 and TRBJ2-2; D remains unclear. This CDR3 spans 14 amino acids. Trimming pared 0 bases from V and 0 bases from J, leaving 5 bases between. The germline CDR1 and CDR2 sequences are DFQATT and SNEGSKA (reference sequence). The CDR3 sequence is CSAREDPNTGELFF. The CDR3 DNA is TGCAGTGCTAGAGAGGACCCGAACACCGGGGAGCTGTTTTTT.

This clonotype was observed a handful of times. This rearrangement joins TRBV12-5 to TRBJ2-1; tentative D call: TRBD2 (6 bases). This CDR3 spans 13 amino acids. CDR1 is LGHNT and CDR2 is FRNRAP in the germline V gene. With 1 base removed from V and 8 bases from J, the gap between germline ends came to 9 bases. The CDR3 nucleotides are TGTGCTAGTGGTTTGGGTGTAGCGGATGAGCAGTTCTTC. The encoded protein is CASGLGVADEQFF.

J is TRBJ2-1 and V is TRBV20-1; the match to TRBD2 covers 10 bases. From germline, CDR1 is DFQATT and CDR2 SNEGSKA (reference sequence). This CDR3 is built from 23 residues. V trimming: 3 bases; J trimming: 1 base; junction bases outside the gene matches: 27. Written as DNA, the CDR3 is TGCAGTGCTAGGGCCGGGAGAGCGAGAGCGGGAGGGCCCCCATCTAGGTCCTACAATGAGCAGTTCTTC. Translating gives CSARAGRARAGGPPSRSYNEQFF.

This clonotype was observed a few times. The chain combines TRBV13 with TRBJ2-1; no firm D call. V was shortened by 7 bases and J by 0 bases, with 7 bases between the two germline ends. The CDR3 is 13 residues long. CDR1 and CDR2 (germline): PRHDT, FYEKMQ (reference sequence). The CDR3 sequence is CASTAASYNEQFF. CDR3 nucleotide sequence: TGTGCCAGCACAGCAGCCTCCTACAATGAGCAGTTCTTC.

The chain combines TRBV15 with TRBJ2-3, with a weak D call TRBD2 (5 bases). The CDR3 sequence is 17 residues long. The germline V gene encodes CDR1 LNHNV and CDR2 YYDKDF (reference sequence). Trimming pared 0 bases from V and 3 bases from J, leaving 16 bases between. As DNA, the CDR3 is TGTGCCACCAGCAGAGAAAGAGCTAGCCCGGGGACAGATACGCAGTATTTT. It translates to CATSRERASPGTDTQYF.

This clonotype was observed at least ten times. The chain recombines TRBV20-1 with TRBJ2-7; 8 positions match TRBD1. Germline values: CDR1 DFQATT, CDR2 SNEGSKA (reference sequence). With V trimmed by 4 bases and J by 4 bases, 9 bases remained unmatched. This CDR3 is built from 14 residues. CDR3 sequence reads: CSATGQGGLYEQYF. As DNA, the CDR3 is TGCAGTGCTACAGGACAGGGCGGACTGTACGAGCAGTACTTC.

This clonotype was picked up many times. V gene TRBV27 combines with J gene TRBJ2-3; D remains ambiguous. CDR1 is MNHEY and CDR2 is SMNVEV in the germline V gene (reference sequence). The V gene lost 6 bases and the J gene lost 0 bases, with 16 bases spanning the gap. This CDR3 is built from 16 residues. In nucleotides, the CDR3 is TGTGCCAGCAGCACCAGGCCATGGGATAGCACAGATACGCAGTATTTT. Translated, it gives CASSTRPWDSTDTQYF.

The gene calls are TRBV24-1 and TRBJ2-2, with a possible D match to TRBD2 (6 bases). The CDR3 is 16 residues long. V was cut by 3 bases and J by 2 bases, with 12 bases left in between. Per germline, CDR1 KGHDR and CDR2 SFDVKD. CDR3 region: CATSDRMGLNTGELFF. The CDR3 coding sequence is TGTGCCACCAGTGATCGTATGGGACTTAACACCGGGGAGCTGTTTTTT.